This passage covers 27 T cell receptor beta chains from one sample sequenced in a study of T cell repertoires in cytomegalovirus infection. Each CDR3 protein gets one entry after TCRdb re-called the reads with MiXCR. The table shows more than 150,000 distinct CDR3 sequences, with 23% occurring only once. Sequences were obtained from PBMCs. Every receptor here comes from a human donor in good health (CMV status not recorded). Some clones in this sample may be carry-over from other donors' samples.

This clonotype was seen only a few times. The chain has TRBV30 and TRBJ2-5; perhaps TRBD2 as D (5 bases). Deletions cut 0 bases from V and 4 bases from J, with 9 bases between. The CDR3 sequence is 13 residues long. Germline loops: CDR1 GTSNPN, CDR2 SVGIG (reference sequence). CDR3 nucleotide sequence: TGTGCCTGGAGTGTACGGACTCGAGAGACCCAGTACTTC. This sequence encodes CAWSVRTRETQYF.

V gene TRBV5-1 combines with J gene TRBJ2-3; TRBD2 is a possible D gene (5 bases). The CDR3 consists of 15 residues. Trimming removed 0 bases at V and 2 bases at J, with 10 bases between. Germline CDR1 is SGHRS and CDR2 is YFSETQ. In nucleotides, the CDR3 is TGCGCCAGCAGCTTGGCCGGGATAGACACAGATACGCAGTATTTT. Translation gives CASSLAGIDTDTQYF.

This clonotype was detected only once. The rearrangement uses TRBV20-1 and TRBJ2-7, with D possibly TRBD2 on 5 matching bases. The CDR3 extends over 13 amino acids. Germline lookup yields CDR1 DFQATT and CDR2 SNEGSKA (reference sequence). V dropped 3 bases and J dropped 4 bases, with 13 bases sitting between them. The CDR3: CSASRDGGYEQYF. The CDR3 DNA sequence: TGCAGTGCTAGCCGCGACGGAGGATACGAGCAGTACTTC.

V is TRBV28 and J is TRBJ2-1; possibly TRBD1 for D (5 bases). The length of the CDR3 is 12 residues. Deletions cut 10 bases from V and 8 bases from J, with 15 bases between. The germline V gene encodes CDR1 MDHEN and CDR2 SYDVKM. The chain's CDR3 is CATLIGADEQFF. The CDR3 nucleotides are TGTGCCACCTTAATAGGGGCCGATGAGCAGTTCTTC.

This clonotype has just a few counts. The chain uses TRBV6-6 and TRBJ1-4; D gene ambiguous. V was pared by 5 bases and J by 0 bases, with 13 bases between. This CDR3 spans 16 amino acids. Germline V gives CDR1 MNHNY, CDR2 SVGAGI (reference sequence). In nucleotides, the CDR3 is TGTGCCAGCAGTGGCTTGGGCAGGACAACTAATGAAAAACTGTTTTTT. This codes for CASSGLGRTTNEKLFF.

This clonotype turned up a few times. The chain employs TRBV7-2 and TRBJ1-1; D unclear. V lost 3 bases, J lost 4 bases, and 6 bases lay in between. The CDR3 runs to 12 residues. Per germline, CDR1 SGHTA and CDR2 FQGNSA. The CDR3 spells CASSFFATEAFF. CDR3 sequence (DNA): TGTGCCAGCAGCTTTTTTGCCACTGAAGCTTTCTTT.

This clonotype has a count of ten or more. The V gene is TRBV7-2, the J gene TRBJ2-1; 9 nucleotides agree with TRBD1. V was clipped by 6 bases and J by 2 bases; unmatched bases: 5. The CDR3 has 15 amino acids. Germline V lookup: CDR1 SGHTA, CDR2 FQGNSA. CDR3 sequence: CASRGDRVAYNEQFF. The CDR3 DNA reads TGTGCCAGCAGGGGGGACAGGGTGGCCTACAATGAGCAGTTCTTC.

This clonotype occurred a few times. The genes are TRBV7-9 and TRBJ1-1, with D possibly TRBD1 on 6 matching bases. The CDR3 extends over 15 amino acids. V dropped 2 bases and J dropped 4 bases, with 14 bases sitting between them. Germline CDR1 SEHNR, CDR2 FQNEAQ (reference sequence). In DNA, the CDR3 is TGTGCCAGCAGCTTATTCGACAGGAGGAGCACTGAAGCTTTCTTT. Its protein is CASSLFDRRSTEAFF.

This clonotype was recorded a few times. V is TRBV27 and J is TRBJ2-7; D is uncertain. The ends were cut back, 4 bases at V and 1 base at J, with 5 bases in the middle. Germline V gene data show CDR1 as MNHEY and CDR2 as SMNVEV (reference sequence). The CDR3 loop spans 12 amino acids. Written as DNA, the CDR3 is TGTGCCAGCAGTTCCCGTTCCTACGAGCAGTACTTC. It specifies CASSSRSYEQYF.

The genes are TRBV29-1 and TRBJ2-5; 16 bases agree with TRBD2. V lost 1 base and J lost 1; bases outside the gene matches: 9. CDR3 size: 19 residues. CDR1 and CDR2 (germline): SQVTM, ANQGSEA. The CDR3 sequence is CSVEVGTSGRAAPQETQYF. The DNA for the CDR3 is TGCAGCGTTGAAGTCGGGACTAGCGGGAGGGCCGCCCCCCAAGAGACCCAGTACTTC.

The CDR3 DNA is TGTGCCAGCTCACTAGGGACGGGAAGTGGTGAAGCTTTCTTT. Amino acid sequence: CASSLGTGSGEAFF. The gene calls are TRBV18 and TRBJ1-1; D is perhaps TRBD1 (5 bases). Germline CDR1 reads KGHSH; CDR2 reads LQKENI. Trimming left V 4 bases short and J 7 bases short, with 16 bases between. The CDR3 sequence is 14 residues long.

This clonotype was seen repeatedly, ten times or more. The J gene is TRBJ1-4, the V gene TRBV7-2, with D maybe TRBD1 (5 bases). Germline V gives CDR1 SGHTA, CDR2 FQGNSA. This CDR3 comprises 15 residues. The V end was cut by 4 bases, the J end by 4 bases, with 13 bases between. In DNA form, the CDR3 reads TGTGCCAGCAGCTCCCGGGACGGCCTTAATGAAAAACTGTTTTTT. It translates to CASSSRDGLNEKLFF.

The chain has TRBV5-1 and TRBJ1-5; D possibly corresponds to TRBD1 (6 bases). V was cut by 0 bases and J by 4 bases, with 11 bases left in between. Germline V gene lookup returns CDR1 SGHRS and CDR2 YFSETQ. The CDR3 loop spans 15 amino acids. The CDR3 DNA reads as TGCGCCAGCAGCTTGGAAGGGGGACTAAATCAGCCCCAGCATTTT. Protein product: CASSLEGGLNQPQHF.

In its sample, this clonotype was seen a few times. This chain joins TRBV5-1 and TRBJ2-3; 7 bases fit TRBD2. Germline values: CDR1 SGHRS, CDR2 YFSETQ. With V trimmed by 0 bases and J by 7 bases, 11 bases remained unmatched. This CDR3 comprises 16 residues. CDR3 loop: CASSLGSGTTRNTQYF. CDR3 coding DNA: TGCGCCAGCAGCTTGGGGTCCGGGACTACGCGAAATACGCAGTATTTT.

This clonotype appeared a single time. The rearrangement joins TRBV29-1 to TRBJ2-7; 11 nucleotides agree with TRBD1. CDR3 length: 13 amino acids. The germline CDR1 and CDR2 sequences are SQVTM and ANQGSEA. V was pared by 6 bases and J by 6 bases, with 7 bases of the junction left unmatched. The CDR3 DNA is TGCAGCGTGACCCGGGACAGGGGGGCCGAGCAGTACTTC. Amino acid sequence: CSVTRDRGAEQYF.

The V call is TRBV30, the J call TRBJ2-7; D perhaps matches TRBD1 (6 bases). This CDR3 is built from 14 residues. Germline V gene lookup returns CDR1 GTSNPN and CDR2 SVGIG (reference sequence). Trimming left V 2 bases short and J 3 bases short, with 14 bases between. The CDR3 spells CAWSLAGDSYEQYF. In DNA form, the CDR3 reads TGTGCCTGGAGTTTGGCAGGGGATAGCTACGAGCAGTACTTC.

V is TRBV12-3 or TRBV12-4 and J is TRBJ1-5; D possibly corresponds to TRBD1 (5 bases). The germline V and J ends were trimmed by 5 bases and 9 bases, with 11 bases remaining between them. The CDR3 totals 12 residues. This CDR3 is CASSPQRGPQHF. CDR3 coding DNA: TGTGCCAGCAGTCCCCAGAGGGGGCCCCAGCATTTT.

Only a few counts were recorded for this clonotype. The CDR3 DNA follows: TGTGCCAGCAGCGCGCTGACTAGCGGGGGGTACAATGAGCAGTTCTTC. Protein product: CASSALTSGGYNEQFF. The genes are TRBV7-9 and TRBJ2-1; TRBD2 aligns across 13 bases. Germline V gene lookup returns CDR1 SEHNR and CDR2 FQNEAQ (reference sequence). V lost 5 bases and J lost 4; bases outside the gene matches: 5. The CDR3 contains 16 residues.

The chain links TRBV28 to TRBJ2-5; the D gene is possibly TRBD1 (6 bases). The CDR3 is made up of 16 amino acids. Trimming left V 3 bases short and J 5 bases short, with 19 bases between. From germline, CDR1 is MDHEN and CDR2 SYDVKM. Written as DNA, the CDR3 is TGTGCCAGCAGTTTGGTCAAACCAGGGGAGTTGGAGACCCAGTACTTC. This codes for CASSLVKPGELETQYF.

The V and J genes are TRBV9 and TRBJ2-2; maybe TRBD2 (5 bases). Germline CDR1 reads SGDLS; CDR2 reads YYNGEE. Trimming pared 1 base from V and 1 base from J, leaving 5 bases between. CDR3 size: 14 residues. Here the CDR3 DNA reads TGTGCCAGCAGCGTAAGCGGGAACACCGGGGAGCTGTTTTTT. As protein: CASSVSGNTGELFF.

V usage is TRBV28 and J usage is TRBJ1-5; D is perhaps TRBD1 (6 bases). Germline values: CDR1 MDHEN, CDR2 SYDVKM. The ends were cut back, 4 bases at V and 1 base at J, with 14 bases in the middle. The CDR3 is 16 amino acids. CDR3 DNA sequence: TGTGCCAGCAGTTCCCACGGGGGGCTGAGCAATCAGCCCCAGCATTTT. This gives the protein CASSSHGGLSNQPQHF. The full variable domain, its missing parts supplied by reference TRBV28 and TRBJ1-5, is DVKVTQSSRYLVKRTGEKVFLECVQDMDHENMFWYRQDPGLGLRLIYFSYDVKMKEKGDIPEGYSVSREKKERFSLILESASTNQTSMYLCASSSHGGLSNQPQHFGDGTRLSIL.

The gene calls are TRBV27 and TRBJ2-7; 8 nucleotides agree with TRBD1. V trimming: 5 bases; J trimming: 2 bases; junction bases outside the gene matches: 11. Germline V gives CDR1 MNHEY, CDR2 SMNVEV (reference sequence). The CDR3 consists of 16 residues. The CDR3 is CASSLSPGQGTYEQYF. As DNA, the CDR3 is TGTGCCAGCAGTCTCTCCCCCGGACAGGGAACCTACGAGCAGTACTTC.

The chain couples TRBV20-1 to TRBJ2-1; TRBD2 matches at 7 bases. The germline gives CDR1 DFQATT, CDR2 SNEGSKA (reference sequence). CDR3 size: 18 residues. J lost 3 bases, V lost 5 bases, and 19 bases had no gene match. The CDR3 loop is CSAPGYKLTSRIYNEQFF. CDR3 coding DNA: TGCAGTGCTCCCGGATACAAATTGACTAGCCGGATCTACAATGAGCAGTTCTTC.

There are many counts of this clonotype. J is TRBJ2-1 and V is TRBV7-2; D is undetermined. Germline V gene sequence: CDR1 SGHTA, CDR2 FQGNSA. Between the trimmed V and J ends, which lost 4 bases and 4 bases, there was a span of 14 bases. This CDR3 region has 15 residues. Here the CDR3 reads CASSSPNAVYNEQFF. CDR3 bases: TGTGCCAGCAGCTCGCCCAATGCGGTTTACAATGAGCAGTTCTTC.

This clonotype has a handful of counts. The chain carries TRBV27 and TRBJ2-7; 8 bases are a match to TRBD1. The CDR3 loop spans 13 amino acids. Trimming took 6 bases from V and 6 from J; bases not matched to a gene: 7. The germline CDR1 and CDR2 sequences are MNHEY and SMNVEV (reference sequence). The CDR3 protein is CASRRQGNGEQYF. In DNA, the CDR3 is TGTGCCAGCAGGAGACAGGGGAACGGCGAGCAGTACTTC.

This clonotype came up a few times. A much bigger clone sits one base away, suggesting this may be a read error. The V and J genes are TRBV7-8 and TRBJ1-5; 8 nucleotides agree with TRBD1. CDR1 and CDR2 (germline): SGHVS, FQNEAQ. The trim removed 5 bases at V and 5 bases at J, leaving 8 bases unmatched. The CDR3 totals 15 residues. CDR3 coding DNA: TGTGCCAGCAGCCCGACAGGGGTGGGCTATCAGCCCCAGCATTTT. It yields the protein CASSPTGVGYQPQHF.

The chain recombines TRBV11-3 with TRBJ2-3, with 7 bases matching TRBD2. The germline V gene has CDR1 SGHNT and CDR2 YENEEA. The CDR3 extends over 21 amino acids. J gave up 2 bases and V 4 bases, and 24 bases lay outside the gene matches. The CDR3, as DNA: TGTGCCAGCAGCTACTCGCGGTGGGGCAACTTGGCTAGCGGAAACACAGATACGCAGTATTTT. Translated, it gives CASSYSRWGNLASGNTDTQYF.